This T cell receptor beta chain was observed in a study of T cell responses to AZD1222 COVID-19 vaccine. Whole-study findings and limits: Sampling that yielded the repertoires occurred only after the peak T cell response. At baseline, just five to seven AZD1222 recipients tested seropositive. Epitopes outside B.1.351 and B.1.1.7 mutated regions reportedly drew nearly half of spike TCRs. Across the whole spike, CD4 TCRs peaked at regions 160-218 and 743-854.

Data came from immunoSEQ multiplex PCR; TCRdb stores just in-frame clones and leaves some out. The sample has some 150,000 clones, 90% seen once. To note about this clone: Its matching antigen is unknown.

The trim removed 10 bases at V and 0 bases at J, leaving 5 bases unmatched. The CDR3 runs 13 residues. In germline, CDR1 is SNHLY, CDR2 FYNNEI. The receptor's source is an adult who received the AZD1222 COVID-19 vaccine. The gene calls are TRBV2 and TRBJ2-7; 8 bases agree with TRBD1. The sequences come from peripheral blood, collected 28 days after the second AZD1222 dose. The CDR3 here is CAKGQGPSYEQYF. The CDR3 nucleotides read TGTGCCAAAGGACAGGGACCCTCCTACGAGCAGTACTTC. Based on the CDR3 plus reference TRBV2 and TRBJ2-7, the full variable domain is EPEVTQTPSHQVTQMGQEVILRCVPISNHLYFYWYRQILGQKVEFLVSFYNNEISEKSEIFDDQFSVERPDGSNFTLKIRSTKLEDSAMYFCAKGQGPSYEQYFGPGTRLTVT.